These 19 T cell receptor beta chains were all obtained from the same sample, sequenced in a study of blood T cell repertoires in COVID-19. Some clones are missing from TCRdb's copy, which holds only in-frame ones; the method was immunoSEQ multiplex PCR. The data show some 80,000 clones, about four fifths seen once. The sample comprised peripheral blood. Receptor source: a woman between 40 and 55 years old with active or convalescent COVID-19.

The J gene is TRBJ1-2, the V gene TRBV28; TRBD1 agrees at 8 bases. Germline V gene sequence: CDR1 MDHEN, CDR2 SYDVKM. The CDR3 has 13 amino acids. Unmatched junction bases numbered 7, after V lost 7 bases and J lost 6 bases. The CDR3 loop is CASTIQGVDGYTF. DNA for the CDR3: TGTGCCAGCACAATACAGGGGGTGGATGGCTACACCTTC.

The chain uses TRBV30 and TRBJ2-1, with 13 nucleotides matching TRBD2. Germline V gene data show CDR1 as GTSNPN and CDR2 as SVGIG (reference sequence). The V and J ends lost 0 bases and 7 bases, in that order; junction bases with no gene match: 6. The CDR3 covers 16 residues. The CDR3 is CAWSVRTSGGANEQFF. CDR3 DNA sequence: TGTGCCTGGAGTGTTCGCACTAGCGGGGGGGCTAATGAGCAGTTCTTC. Drawing the rest from reference TRBV30 and TRBJ2-1, the complete variable domain is SQTIHQWPATLVQPVGSPLSLECTVEGTSNPNLYWYRQAAGRGLQLLFYSVGIGQISSEVPQNLSASRPQDRQFILSSKKLLLSDSGFYLCAWSVRTSGGANEQFFGPGTRLTVL.

The chain joins TRBV7-9 to TRBJ2-3, with 7 bases that match TRBD1. The CDR3 runs 14 residues. J gave up 6 bases and V 3 bases, and 6 bases lay outside the gene matches. CDR1 SEHNR and CDR2 FQNEAQ come from the germline V gene (reference sequence). The CDR3, as DNA: TGTGCCAGCAGCTTGGGACAGCCGGGGGATACGCAGTATTTT. This codes for CASSLGQPGDTQYF.

Only a few counts were recorded for this clone. The chain has TRBV10-1 and TRBJ2-2, with a tentative D call TRBD2 (6 bases). With 0 bases removed from V and 8 bases from J, the gap between germline ends came to 16 bases. The CDR3 length is 16 residues. Germline CDR1 is WNHNN and CDR2 is SYGVQD (reference sequence). The CDR3 sequence: CASSESWGTGGGELFF. The CDR3 bases are TGCGCCAGCAGTGAGTCGTGGGGTACCGGGGGTGGGGAGCTGTTTTTT.

The rearrangement uses TRBV7-6 and TRBJ2-7; TRBD2 aligns across 10 bases. Trimming took 2 bases from V and 6 from J; bases not matched to a gene: 4. The CDR3 is 14 amino acids. Germline values: CDR1 SGHVS, CDR2 FNYEAQ. The CDR3 bases are TGTGCCAGCAGCTTACTAGCGGGAGTCCGCGAGCAGTACTTC. The encoded protein is CASSLLAGVREQYF.

The chain is built from TRBV4-3 and TRBJ1-2, with D uncertain. The CDR3 is 14 residues long. CDR1 and CDR2 from the germline V gene are LGHNA and YSLEER. Trimming removed 0 bases at V and 8 bases at J, with 13 bases between. CDR3: CASSQDGLVRGYTF. The CDR3 DNA reads as TGCGCCAGCAGCCAAGACGGCCTCGTGCGGGGCTACACCTTC.

The chain combines TRBV13 with TRBJ2-5, with 9 positions matching TRBD2. The CDR3 covers 17 residues. Per the germline V gene, CDR1 is PRHDT and CDR2 is FYEKMQ (reference sequence). Unmatched junction bases numbered 13, after V lost 3 bases and J lost 5 bases. In nucleotides, the CDR3 is TGTGCCAGCAGCTTCAGCAGATTTGGCGGGGGGGTCGAGACCCAGTACTTC. Its translation: CASSFSRFGGGVETQYF.

The chain employs TRBV18 and TRBJ2-1, with 9 positions matching TRBD1. Losses at the gene ends were 0 bases for V and 6 bases for J; bases not matched to a gene: 3. Germline V gives CDR1 KGHSH, CDR2 LQKENI. The CDR3 is made up of 15 amino acids. The chain's CDR3 is CASSPPETGGNEQFF. DNA for the CDR3: TGTGCCAGCTCACCACCGGAGACAGGGGGCAATGAGCAGTTCTTC.

This clone appeared a single time. This CDR3 is CASSQDPPQAATNEKLFF. The CDR3 DNA reads TGCGCCAGCAGCCAAGATCCCCCCCAGGCTGCAACTAATGAAAAACTGTTTTTT. This chain joins TRBV4-3 and TRBJ1-4; D is undetermined. The CDR3 runs to 18 residues. In germline, CDR1 is LGHNA, CDR2 YSLEER. The germline V and J ends were trimmed by 0 bases and 0 bases, with 14 bases remaining between them.

The gene calls are TRBV4-2 and TRBJ1-5; 11 bases line up with TRBD1. With 1 base clipped from V and 0 bases from J, the junction kept 5 bases outside the gene matches. The CDR3 is made up of 18 amino acids. Per germline, CDR1 LGHNA and CDR2 YNFKEQ. CDR3 sequence reads: CASSQGQGQGVSNQPQHF. Here the CDR3 DNA reads TGTGCCAGCAGCCAAGGTCAGGGACAGGGGGTTAGCAATCAGCCCCAGCATTTT.

The chain employs TRBV12-3 or TRBV12-4 and TRBJ1-1; tentative D call: TRBD1 (6 bases). The CDR3 spans 11 residues. The V end was cut by 6 bases, the J end by 12 bases, with 14 bases between. The CDR3 region has the DNA TGTGCCAGCAGCCCTCGACAGGAGACTTTCTTT. It is translated as CASSPRQETFF.

The chain links TRBV5-1 to TRBJ2-7; 13 nucleotides align to TRBD2. The CDR3 loop spans 13 amino acids. Trimming removed 4 bases from V and 7 bases from J; junction bases left unmatched: 2. CDR1 SGHRS and CDR2 YFSETQ come from the germline V gene. The CDR3 spells CASSTGLAGEQYF. Written as DNA, the CDR3 is TGCGCCAGCAGCACGGGACTAGCGGGAGAGCAGTACTTC.

The V and J genes are TRBV11-2 and TRBJ2-7; TRBD1 agrees at 7 bases. The ends lost 5 bases at V and 6 bases at J; junction bases unmatched: 10. The CDR3 covers 14 residues. CDR1 is SGHAT, CDR2 FQNNGV, per germline. The CDR3 spells CASSLRQGEGEQYF. In nucleotides, the CDR3 is TGTGCCAGCAGCCTCAGACAGGGCGAGGGCGAGCAGTACTTC.

The chain joins TRBV27 to TRBJ2-3; 12 nucleotides agree with TRBD2. Germline CDR1 is MNHEY and CDR2 is SMNVEV (reference sequence). Trimming took 2 bases from V and 4 from J; bases not matched to a gene: 1. This CDR3 is built from 15 residues. In DNA, the CDR3 is TGTGCCAGCAGTTTAAGACTAGCGGGGGCAGATACGCAGTATTTT. This encodes CASSLRLAGADTQYF.

The chain uses TRBV7-3 and TRBJ2-1; TRBD1 aligns across 7 bases. The CDR3 consists of 14 residues. Germline lookup yields CDR1 SGHTA and CDR2 FQGTGA. V lost 2 bases, J lost 6 bases, and 4 bases stayed unmatched. The CDR3 nucleotides read TGTGCCAGCAGCTTAGACCGGGACAGCAATGAGCAGTTCTTC. Its translation is CASSLDRDSNEQFF.

This chain joins TRBV5-1 and TRBJ1-1; TRBD1 matches 7 bases. CDR1 and CDR2 from the germline V gene are SGHRS and YFSETQ. This CDR3 is 15 amino acids long. Trimming took 0 bases from V and 7 from J; bases not matched to a gene: 9. CDR3 sequence: CASSLGVTGIGEAFF. The CDR3 region has the DNA TGCGCCAGCAGCTTGGGAGTGACAGGGATTGGTGAAGCTTTCTTT.

The rearrangement links TRBV7-9 to TRBJ1-5, with TRBD1 matching 9 bases. V was clipped by 4 bases and J by 2 bases; unmatched bases: 9. Germline-derived CDR1 and CDR2 are SEHNR and FQNEAQ (reference sequence). The length of the CDR3 is 17 residues. The CDR3: CASSSYRGPGGNQPQHF. DNA of the CDR3: TGTGCCAGCAGCTCCTACAGGGGGCCGGGGGGCAATCAGCCCCAGCATTTT.

The J gene is TRBJ1-1, the V gene TRBV10-3; unclear D gene. The ends were cut back, 6 bases at V and 1 base at J, with 12 bases in the middle. The CDR3 runs to 14 residues. Germline CDR1 ENHRY, CDR2 SYGVKD. CDR3 protein: CAISPRQGNTEAFF. The CDR3 DNA is TGTGCCATCAGCCCCCGACAAGGGAACACTGAAGCTTTCTTT.

V and J are TRBV5-1 and TRBJ2-7, with D perhaps matching TRBD1 (5 bases). Germline V gene data show CDR1 as SGHRS and CDR2 as YFSETQ. The CDR3 is 14 residues long. Trimming removed 2 bases from V and 0 bases from J, with 9 bases in between. DNA for the CDR3: TGCGCCAGCAGCTTTGATAGGGGCTCCTACGAGCAGTACTTC. Translated, it gives CASSFDRGSYEQYF.